The rows below give T cell receptor beta chains drawn from one sample of a study of tumor and adjacent non-tumor tissue in lung cancer. TCRdb reanalysed the multiplex PCR reads using MiXCR and keeps one entry per CDR3 protein. The sample lists around 40,000 distinct CDR3 sequences, less than 65% seen once, with roughly 44% in the top ten. Sequencing was done on a sample of distant non-tumor lung tissue. The receptor set was obtained from a man aged 45 to 65 with non-small cell lung cancer. The conserved cysteine and the conserved F or W are not part of the CDR3 here. Each record gives: V gene, J gene, CDR3 protein.

>TRBV20-1|TRBJ2-1
SALSLAGGLYNEQF
>TRBV11-1|TRBJ2-1
ASSSRGGDSYNELF
>TRBV6-5|TRBJ2-1
ASSRGRGYNEQF
>TRBV28|TRBJ2-3
ASSSGTSGTRDTQY
>TRBV11-2|TRBJ2-7
ASSLLVRVNEQY
>TRBV6-5|TRBJ2-7
ASSSRTSGGSSYDQY
>TRBV2|TRBJ2-1
ASSEKPSYMDGLF
>TRBV11-1|TRBJ2-1
ASRVAGASKNEQF
>TRBV11-2|TRBJ2-2
VSRRDKQTTGKLF
>TRBV5-4|TRBJ2-3
ASSVVVADTQY
>TRBV6-5|TRBJ2-2
TRSYSTGNTGKLF
>TRBV4-2|TRBJ2-5
ASSLTPSGVWGAQY
>TRBV5-6|TRBJ2-2
ASSLAPRVTGELF
>TRBV12-3/TRBV12-4|TRBJ2-7
ASSPESSWTRYSEQY
>TRBV20-1|TRBJ2-7
SARSEDWLMPYEQY
>TRBV7-8|TRBJ2-3
AVRGLGGGDTQY
>TRBV30|TRBJ2-7
AWSGAYEQY
>TRBV2|TRBJ2-1
ASSGMGMVADSYNEQF
>TRBV5-8|TRBJ2-1
ASRLAAGYEQF
>TRBV28|TRBJ2-5
ASSQELAGGGEAQY
>TRBV5-1|TRBJ2-2
ASSLGQGASRELF
>TRBV20-1|TRBJ2-7
SARPGQTYEQY
>TRBV11-2|TRBJ2-3
ISSLFSAAGVRGTDTQY
>TRBV11-2|TRBJ2-3
ASSTGREETDTHY
>TRBV6-6|TRBJ2-2
ASSVGATGELF
>TRBV20-1|TRBJ2-2
SARVPLTGELF
>TRBV11-3|TRBJ2-1
ASSPGTSGYIEQL
>TRBV7-2|TRBJ1-5
ASSLADSERGQPQH
>TRBV5-1|TRBJ1-1
ASSWYGGNTEAF
>TRBV7-9|TRBJ1-2
ASSTIDSYGYT
>TRBV28|TRBJ1-5
ASGTGDQPLH
>TRBV5-4|TRBJ2-2
ASSVGLAGVQTGELL
>TRBV20-1|TRBJ2-1
SATLSWDNEQL
>TRBV5-4|TRBJ2-7
ASSSAGVYEQY
>TRBV5-4|TRBJ1-6
ASSTQGQGETTLH
>TRBV12-3/TRBV12-4|TRBJ1-5
ASRLSLNQLQH
>TRBV28|TRBJ1-6
AGSPPTAALH
>TRBV12-3/TRBV12-4|TRBJ2-1
VSSSTLGSYNDQF
>TRBV9|TRBJ2-3
ASNVGGSGNTDTQY
>TRBV13|TRBJ2-5
ASNLISRTSGDQETQY
>TRBV28|TRBJ2-7
ASSPVVSYEQY
>TRBV4-2|TRBJ2-3
ASSQDVSRANATDTQY
>TRBV12-3/TRBV12-4|TRBJ2-6
ANSKTRGLGSGSNVLT
>TRBV19|TRBJ2-6
ASSTRQAAGLSGANVPT
>TRBV20-1|TRBJ1-6
SSGPYSSSYNSPLH
>TRBV10-1|TRBJ2-7
ASGEVAGGSYEQH
>TRBV29-1|TRBJ2-1
SVEQQGNNEQF
>TRBV5-6|TRBJ2-1
ASSLITSSIQYNEQF
>TRBV20-1|TRBJ2-7
SAGRGSSYEQY
>TRBV14|TRBJ1-3
ASSQAGPVGNTIY